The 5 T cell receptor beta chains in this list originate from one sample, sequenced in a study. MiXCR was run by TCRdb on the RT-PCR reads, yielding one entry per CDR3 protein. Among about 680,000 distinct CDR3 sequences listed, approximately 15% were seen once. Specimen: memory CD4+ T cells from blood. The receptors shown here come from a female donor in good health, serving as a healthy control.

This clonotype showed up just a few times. The CDR3 DNA follows: TGTGCCATCAGAGCACAGGGGGATGTAAACTATGGCTACACCTTC. Protein sequence: CAIRAQGDVNYGYTF. The rearrangement links TRBV10-3 to TRBJ1-2, with 8 bases lining up with TRBD1. The CDR3 covers 15 residues. The J segment lost 2 bases and the V segment lost 6 bases, leaving 8 bases of the junction unmatched. Germline V gene sequence: CDR1 ENHRY, CDR2 SYGVKD.

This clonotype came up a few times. The CDR3 DNA is TGCAGTGCTAGAGAATACAGGAGCTCCTACAATGAGCAGTTCTTC. It yields the protein CSAREYRSSYNEQFF. The genes are TRBV20-1 and TRBJ2-1; D possibly corresponds to TRBD1 (5 bases). V shed 0 bases and J shed 0 bases, with 9 bases lying between them. Looked up from germline, CDR1 is DFQATT and CDR2 is SNEGSKA (reference sequence). CDR3 length equals 15 residues.

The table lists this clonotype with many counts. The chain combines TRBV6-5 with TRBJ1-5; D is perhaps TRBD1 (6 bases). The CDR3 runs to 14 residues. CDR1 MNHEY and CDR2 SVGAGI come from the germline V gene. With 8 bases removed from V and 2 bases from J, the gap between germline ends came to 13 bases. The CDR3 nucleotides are TGTGCCAGCGGGGACACATCAGGCAATCAGCCCCAGCATTTT. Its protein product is CASGDTSGNQPQHF.

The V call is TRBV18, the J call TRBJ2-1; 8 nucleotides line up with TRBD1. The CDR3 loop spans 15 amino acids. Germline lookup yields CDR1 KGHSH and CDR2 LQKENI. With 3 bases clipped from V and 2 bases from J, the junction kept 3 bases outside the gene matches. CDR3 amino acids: CASSPPGQAYNEQFF. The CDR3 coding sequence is TGTGCCAGCTCACCCCCGGGACAGGCCTACAATGAGCAGTTCTTC.

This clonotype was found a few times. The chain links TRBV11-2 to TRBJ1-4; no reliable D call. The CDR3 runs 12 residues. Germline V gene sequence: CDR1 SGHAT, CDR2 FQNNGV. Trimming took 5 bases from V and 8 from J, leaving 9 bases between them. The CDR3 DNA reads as TGTGCCAGCAGCCCCACGATAGAAAAACTGTTTTTT. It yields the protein CASSPTIEKLFF.